A single sample gave rise to the 5 T cell receptor beta chains below, sequenced in a study of Graves' ophthalmopathy and Graves' hyperthyroidism. The TCR beta CDR3 regions underwent amplification from RNA transcripts. Investigators did first-round RT-PCR with HTBI primers, then second-round multiplex PCR. TCRdb processed the multiplex PCR reads anew with MiXCR; each CDR3 protein has one entry. The table includes almost 400,000 distinct CDR3 sequences, about 18% detected once. Sequencing was done on a sample of peripheral blood. All receptors come from a woman aged 18 to 35 with Graves' ophthalmopathy.

This clonotype was seen repeatedly, ten times or more. The genes are TRBV11-2 and TRBJ1-2; TRBD1 aligns across 8 bases. The CDR3 covers 16 residues. Germline V gene lookup returns CDR1 SGHAT and CDR2 FQNNGV. The trim removed 5 bases at V and 7 bases at J, leaving 15 bases unmatched. The CDR3: CASSLITDRANGGYTF. The CDR3 nucleotides are TGTGCCAGCAGCCTGATCACGGACAGGGCCAACGGTGGCTACACCTTC.

The chain couples TRBV27 to TRBJ2-7, with 12 bases aligning to TRBD1. Germline assignment: CDR1 MNHEY and CDR2 SMNVEV (reference sequence). V shed 0 bases and J 7 bases; nucleotides not matched to a gene: 7. This CDR3 comprises 16 residues. The CDR3 DNA reads TGTGCCAGCAGTTTATCTCCGGGACAGGGGGCACGAGAGCAGTACTTC. Translating gives CASSLSPGQGAREQYF.

This clonotype was seen many times. J is TRBJ2-5 and V is TRBV6-5; TRBD1 aligns across 7 bases. Looked up from germline, CDR1 is MNHEY and CDR2 is SVGAGI. V shed 2 bases and J 5 bases; nucleotides not matched to a gene: 8. The CDR3 has 15 residues. As DNA, the CDR3 is TGTGCCAGCAGTTACCAACAGGGGAGTTGGGAGACCCAGTACTTC. It specifies CASSYQQGSWETQYF.

This clonotype has ten or more counts. The chain links TRBV7-8 to TRBJ2-1, with D possibly being TRBD1 or TRBD2 (5 bases each). Germline V gives CDR1 SGHVS, CDR2 FQNEAQ. This CDR3 region has 15 residues. Trimming shortened V by 4 bases and J by 2 bases, and 12 bases separated the two germline ends. CDR3 amino acids: CASSSPGTPYNEQFF. The CDR3 coding sequence is TGTGCCAGCAGCTCGCCCGGGACCCCCTACAATGAGCAGTTCTTC. Supplemented by reference TRBV7-8 and TRBJ2-1, the full variable domain reads GAGVSQSPRYKVAKRGQDVALRCDPISGHVSLFWYQQALGQGPEFLTYFQNEAQLDKSGLPSDRFFAERPEGSVSTLKIQRTQQEDSAVYLCASSSPGTPYNEQFFGPGTRLTVL.

This clonotype was seen at least ten times. The chain carries TRBV5-1 and TRBJ2-7; weak D call: TRBD1 (5 bases). CDR1 is SGHRS, CDR2 YFSETQ, per germline. The V end was cut by 2 bases, the J end by 1 base, with 10 bases between. The length of the CDR3 is 14 residues. The chain's CDR3 is CASSFRRGSYEQYF. CDR3 nucleotide sequence: TGCGCCAGCAGCTTCAGAAGGGGTTCCTACGAGCAGTACTTC.